These T cell receptor beta chains were read from a single sample in a study of cytomegalovirus exposure and HLA in healthy donors. Using immunoSEQ multiplex PCR, the repertoire was profiled, and TCRdb retains in-frame clones only, with some absent. The data show 100,000 to 150,000 clones, with about 80% seen just once and under 4.5% held by the top ten. Sequencing used PBMCs. The origin of the receptors is a woman between 40 and 50 years old in good health and CMV-seronegative. Both conserved end residues are part of each CDR3. A D gene is named only where the DNA matches it firmly. Some rows mark clone size as missing; the rest say once, few, many or name a class of expanded clone.

J,V,size,D,CDR3,DNA
TRBJ1-1,TRBV19,-,-,CASSQIPGSLTEAFF,TGTGCCAGTAGCCAAATCCCCGGGTCTCTAACGGAAGCTTTCTTT
TRBJ2-5,TRBV18,-,-,CASSPGVQETQYF,TGTGCCAGCTCGCCCGGGGTCCAAGAGACCCAGTACTTC
TRBJ2-7,TRBV7-2,-,-,CASSQRQASEQYF,TGTGCCAGCAGCCAGAGACAGGCAAGCGAGCAGTACTTC
TRBJ2-3,TRBV5-1,-,-,CASSPTSTDTQYF,TGCGCCAGCAGCCCAACTAGCACAGATACGCAGTATTTT
TRBJ2-1,TRBV27,-,-,CASSSQGGEFF,TGTGCCAGCAGTTCACAGGGTGGTGAGTTCTTC
TRBJ2-7,TRBV6-1,-,-,CASNSLGGGAYEQYF,TGTGCCAGCAACTCCCTTGGGGGGGGCGCGTACGAGCAGTACTTC
TRBJ2-7,TRBV10-3,once,-,CAIASGSSYEQYF,TGTGCCATCGCGTCCGGGAGCTCCTACGAGCAGTACTTC
TRBJ2-2,TRBV9,-,-,CASSVVGQPNTGELFF,TGTGCCAGCAGCGTAGTGGGACAACCGAACACCGGGGAGCTGTTTTTT
TRBJ2-3,TRBV10-2,-,TRBD2,CASGLAGTSTDTQYF,TGCGCCAGCGGACTAGCGGGGACTAGCACAGATACGCAGTATTTT
TRBJ2-3,TRBV4-1,-,-,CASSQDFLRGIGSAQYF,TGCGCCAGCAGCCAAGATTTCCTCCGGGGGATCGGGTCGGCGCAGTATTTT
TRBJ1-1,TRBV27,-,TRBD1,CASSSPGQGRIEAFF,TGTGCCAGCAGTTCCCCCGGACAGGGGAGGATTGAAGCTTTCTTT
TRBJ1-3,TRBV9,-,TRBD1,CASSTHPIGDSSGNTIYF,TGTGCCAGCAGCACACATCCCATAGGGGACAGCTCTGGAAACACCATATATTTT
TRBJ1-5,TRBV29-1,few,-,CSVAVQGRQPQHF,TGCAGCGTTGCCGTCCAGGGCAGGCAGCCCCAGCATTTT
TRBJ1-1,TRBV7-9,-,-,CASSPAGMGGAFF,TGTGCCAGCAGCCCCGCCGGGATGGGTGGAGCTTTCTTT
TRBJ1-2,TRBV28,-,TRBD1,CASSTRQGAYGYTF,TGTGCCAGCAGTACAAGACAGGGGGCCTATGGCTACACCTTC
TRBJ1-2,TRBV6-5,-,-,CASSYSGKGDGYGYTF,TGTGCCAGCAGTTACTCGGGGAAGGGGGACGGCTATGGCTACACCTTC
TRBJ1-4,TRBV5-4,-,TRBD1,CASSYGTGAGEKLFF,TGTGCCAGCAGTTACGGGACAGGGGCGGGGGAAAAACTGTTTTTT
TRBJ1-4,TRBV7-3,few,-,CASRGGNNEKLFF,TGTGCCAGCAGAGGAGGGAACAATGAAAAACTGTTTTTT
TRBJ2-1,TRBV29-1,-,-,CSVEGGLGYNEQFF,TGCAGCGTGGAAGGAGGCCTTGGTTACAATGAGCAGTTCTTC
TRBJ1-5,TRBV5-6,few,-,CASSLRSNQPQHF,TGTGCCAGCAGCCTAAGAAGCAATCAGCCCCAGCATTTT
TRBJ1-1,TRBV5-4,few,-,CAIGGLNTEAFF,TGTGCCATCGGGGGTCTGAACACTGAAGCTTTCTTT
TRBJ1-1,TRBV19,-,-,CASSIGGYTEAFF,TGTGCCAGTAGTATAGGCGGGTACACTGAAGCTTTCTTT
TRBJ2-7,TRBV7-8,-,-,CASSLGAGQYF,TGTGCCAGCAGCTTGGGGGCCGGGCAGTACTTC
TRBJ1-1,TRBV6-1,-,-,CASSAGRGMNTEAFF,TGTGCCAGCAGTGCCGGCAGGGGCATGAACACTGAAGCTTTCTTT
TRBJ2-2,TRBV19,-,-,CASRPTVTGELFF,TGTGCCAGTAGACCGACAGTAACCGGGGAGCTGTTTTTT
TRBJ1-1,TRBV27,-,-,CASSGGLPNTEAFF,TGTGCCAGCAGTGGGGGACTGCCGAACACTGAAGCTTTCTTT
TRBJ2-5,TRBV6-4,-,-,CASSSGKETQYF,TGTGCCAGCAGTTCCGGGAAGGAGACCCAGTACTTC
TRBJ1-2,TRBV7-9,-,-,CASSFPSPGSEGNYGYTF,TGTGCCAGCAGCTTCCCTTCCCCAGGGTCCGAAGGCAACTATGGCTACACCTTC
TRBJ1-5,TRBV5-5,-,-,CASSFGFNQPQHF,TGTGCCAGCAGCTTCGGGTTCAATCAGCCCCAGCATTTT
TRBJ1-1,TRBV1,-,-,CTSTGGPSTEAFF,TGCACCAGCACCGGCGGGCCGAGCACTGAAGCTTTCTTT